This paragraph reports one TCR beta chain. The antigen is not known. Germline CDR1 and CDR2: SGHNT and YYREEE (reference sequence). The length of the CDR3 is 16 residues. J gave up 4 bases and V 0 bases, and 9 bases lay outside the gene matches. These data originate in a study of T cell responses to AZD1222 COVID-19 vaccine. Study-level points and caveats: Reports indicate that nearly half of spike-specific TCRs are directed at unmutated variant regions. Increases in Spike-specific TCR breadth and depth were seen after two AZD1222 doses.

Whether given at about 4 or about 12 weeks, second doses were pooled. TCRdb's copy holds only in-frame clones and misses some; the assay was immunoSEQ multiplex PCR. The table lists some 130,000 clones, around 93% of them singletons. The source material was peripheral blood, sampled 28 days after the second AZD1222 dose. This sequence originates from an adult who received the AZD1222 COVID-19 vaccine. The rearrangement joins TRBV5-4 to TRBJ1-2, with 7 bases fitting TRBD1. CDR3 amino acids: CASSLDGRGGLYGYTF. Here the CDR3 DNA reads TGTGCCAGCAGCTTGGATGGCAGGGGGGGCCTCTATGGCTACACCTTC.